This is a list of T cell receptor beta chains from one sample in a study of blood T cell repertoires in COVID-19. Measured with immunoSEQ multiplex PCR; TCRdb has only the in-frame clones, and not every one. The sample yields some 100,000 clones, 90% seen once. Source material: peripheral blood. The source of these receptors is a man aged 50 to 60 with acute or convalescent COVID-19. Each CDR3 is given with its conserved first and last residue. The D gene is left open where the match is weak. A clone size is listed for some rows: how often the clone was seen (once, few, many), or a class if it is expanded.

CDR3,DNA,J,size,V,D
CASSPPGTGGFF,TGTGCCAGCTCACCACCCGGGACAGGGGGTTTCTTT,TRBJ1-1,.,TRBV18,TRBD1
CASSSQLNTIYF,TGTGCCAGCAGTTCACAGCTAAACACCATATATTTT,TRBJ1-3,.,TRBV25-1,.
CASSLQGLTYEQYF,TGTGCCAGCAGCCTCCAGGGGCTAACCTACGAGCAGTACTTC,TRBJ2-7,.,TRBV6-5,.
CASSSQGHSDQPQHF,TGTGCCAGCAGCAGCCAGGGACATAGCGATCAGCCCCAGCATTTT,TRBJ1-5,few,TRBV9,.
CASSLGGRGRNEKLFF,TGTGCCAGCAGCTTAGGTGGTCGGGGTCGAAATGAAAAACTGTTTTTT,TRBJ1-4,.,TRBV7-2,.
CASSYRLLYEQYF,TGTGCCAGCAGTTACCGGTTATTATACGAGCAGTACTTC,TRBJ2-7,.,TRBV6-6,.
CASSLAGGSHEQYF,TGTGCCAGCAGCTTAGCGGGGGGAAGCCACGAGCAGTACTTC,TRBJ2-7,.,TRBV7-2,.
CASSADRYNYEQYF,TGTGCCAGCAGCGCGGACAGGTATAACTACGAGCAGTACTTC,TRBJ2-7,.,TRBV7-2,TRBD1
CASSHRDGSYEQYF,TGTGCCAGTAGTCACAGGGATGGCAGCTACGAGCAGTACTTC,TRBJ2-7,.,TRBV19,.
CASSRLAGVGETQYF,TGTGCCAGCAGCCGTTTAGCGGGAGTGGGAGAGACCCAGTACTTC,TRBJ2-5,.,TRBV7-9,TRBD2
CASSVSPGHAYGYTF,TGTGCCAGCAGCGTTTCTCCGGGACACGCATATGGCTACACCTTC,TRBJ1-2,.,TRBV9,.
CASSIKLPNEQFF,TGTGCCAGTAGTATAAAACTACCCAATGAGCAGTTCTTC,TRBJ2-1,once,TRBV19,.
CASGQGETQYF,TGTGCCAGCGGACAGGGGGAGACCCAGTACTTC,TRBJ2-5,.,TRBV11-1,TRBD1
CAISESWTGFGYTF,TGTGCCATCAGTGAGTCATGGACAGGGTTTGGCTACACCTTC,TRBJ1-2,.,TRBV10-3,TRBD1
CASRPPGTGGEQYF,TGCGCCAGCAGACCGCCGGGGACAGGAGGGGAGCAGTACTTC,TRBJ2-7,.,TRBV5-1,TRBD1
CATSESTGRYEQYF,TGTGCCACCAGTGAATCGACAGGGAGGTACGAGCAGTACTTC,TRBJ2-7,.,TRBV24-1,.
CAWSVGRMDGYTF,TGTGCCTGGAGTGTGGGGCGGATGGATGGCTACACCTTC,TRBJ1-2,once,TRBV30,.
CASSSRFFPSEQYF,TGTGCCAGCAGCTCCCGTTTCTTCCCCAGCGAGCAGTACTTC,TRBJ2-7,.,TRBV11-3,.
CASIQGATFYNEQFF,TGTGCCAGTATTCAAGGAGCCACCTTCTACAATGAGCAGTTCTTC,TRBJ2-1,.,TRBV11-2,.
CASSFVATRITEAFF,TGTGCCAGCAGCTTCGTAGCAACCCGGATTACTGAAGCTTTCTTT,TRBJ1-1,.,TRBV7-9,.
CASSYGNENIQYF,TGTGCCAGCAGTTACGGGAACGAAAACATTCAGTACTTC,TRBJ2-4,.,TRBV12-3/TRBV12-4,.
CASSSQPGLEGYEQYF,TGTGCCAGCAGTTCTCAACCGGGACTAGAGGGTTACGAGCAGTACTTC,TRBJ2-7,.,TRBV6-5,TRBD2
CASRPGTSYEQYF,TGTGCCAGCAGGCCCGGGACTAGCTACGAGCAGTACTTC,TRBJ2-7,few,TRBV7-8,TRBD2
CASSLGVAGGEETQYF,TGTGCCAGCAGCTTAGGGGTAGCGGGAGGAGAAGAGACCCAGTACTTC,TRBJ2-5,.,TRBV7-2,TRBD2
CASSVEVEARANSPLHF,TGTGCCAGCAGCGTAGAGGTGGAGGCCCGGGCTAATTCACCCCTCCACTTT,TRBJ1-6,once,TRBV9,.
CASSTAGINTF,TGTGCCAGTAGTACCGCAGGGATTAACACCTTC,TRBJ1-2,.,TRBV19,.
CASLKREGLIYEQYF,TGTGCCAGCCTTAAGCGGGAGGGCCTCATCTACGAGCAGTACTTC,TRBJ2-7,.,TRBV5-4,TRBD2
CASGSGLAGFNEQFF,TGTGCTAGTGGTAGCGGACTAGCGGGATTCAATGAGCAGTTCTTC,TRBJ2-1,.,TRBV12-5,TRBD2
CASSPLGTIGNEQFF,TGTGCCAGCAGCCCCCTCGGGACAATCGGGAATGAGCAGTTCTTC,TRBJ2-1,many,TRBV7-9,.
CASSPSSVNTEAFF,TGCGCCAGCAGCCCAAGTTCGGTGAACACTGAAGCTTTCTTT,TRBJ1-1,.,TRBV5-1,.
CAWTPPGGSNQPQHF,TGTGCCTGGACCCCCCCGGGGGGGTCGAATCAGCCCCAGCATTTT,TRBJ1-5,few,TRBV30,.
CASSLASPLEEQYF,TGTGCCAGCAGCTTAGCGTCCCCCCTAGAGGAGCAGTACTTC,TRBJ2-7,.,TRBV7-9,.
CAIMGGGSNEQFF,TGTGCCATCATGGGTGGCGGGAGCAATGAGCAGTTCTTC,TRBJ2-1,.,TRBV10-3,TRBD2
CSASIRQVAKNIQYF,TGCAGTGCTAGTATCCGACAGGTGGCCAAAAACATTCAGTACTTC,TRBJ2-4,.,TRBV20-1,.
CASSRTENTEAFF,TGTGCCAGCAGCCGAACAGAAAACACTGAAGCTTTCTTT,TRBJ1-1,.,TRBV6-2/TRBV6-3,.
CASSILRVSSYGYTF,TGTGCCAGTAGTATTCTGAGGGTTTCCAGCTATGGCTACACCTTC,TRBJ1-2,.,TRBV19,.
CASSQGHQETQYF,TGTGCCAGCAGCCAGGGACATCAAGAGACCCAGTACTTC,TRBJ2-5,.,TRBV11-2,.
CASTTVLSGANVLTF,TGTGCCAGCACTACGGTCCTCTCTGGGGCCAACGTCCTGACTTTC,TRBJ2-6,.,TRBV9,.
CASSIGTASGNTIYF,TGTGCCAGTAGTATTGGGACAGCCTCTGGAAACACCATATATTTT,TRBJ1-3,.,TRBV19,TRBD1
CASSPPDRDETQYF,TGTGCCAGCAGTCCCCCAGACAGGGATGAGACCCAGTACTTC,TRBJ2-5,.,TRBV5-6,TRBD1
CASKGREGYNEQFF,TGTGCCAGCAAGGGGCGGGAGGGCTACAATGAGCAGTTCTTC,TRBJ2-1,.,TRBV2,TRBD2
CASSLLGGGTDTQYF,TGCGCCAGCAGTCTCCTAGGGGGAGGGACAGATACGCAGTATTTT,TRBJ2-3,.,TRBV10-2,.
CASSLGLGDQETQYF,TGTGCCAGCAGCTTAGGCCTCGGGGACCAAGAGACCCAGTACTTC,TRBJ2-5,.,TRBV7-7,.
CASRAGTANTEAFF,TGTGCCAGTAGGGCCGGGACAGCGAACACTGAAGCTTTCTTT,TRBJ1-1,.,TRBV19,TRBD1
CASTLGGRANEQFF,TGTGCCAGCACCCTGGGCGGGAGGGCCAATGAGCAGTTCTTC,TRBJ2-1,.,TRBV27,TRBD2
CASSLREVGEKLFF,TGTGCCAGCAGCCTCAGGGAGGTCGGGGAAAAACTGTTTTTT,TRBJ1-4,.,TRBV5-4,.
CASSPRTDFYEQYF,TGTGCCAGCAGTCCTAGGACAGACTTCTACGAGCAGTACTTC,TRBJ2-7,.,TRBV7-9,.
CASSWTVYNEQFF,TGTGCCAGCAGCTGGACTGTCTACAATGAGCAGTTCTTC,TRBJ2-1,.,TRBV7-9,.
CASSGGLAGVREQYF,TGCGCCAGCAGCGGGGGACTAGCGGGGGTACGGGAGCAGTACTTC,TRBJ2-7,once,TRBV5-1,TRBD2
CSGRLALITDTQYF,TGCAGCGGCCGACTAGCCCTAATCACAGATACGCAGTATTTT,TRBJ2-3,.,TRBV29-1,TRBD2
CSVYPGTGPETQYF,TGCAGCGTCTATCCCGGGACAGGGCCGGAGACCCAGTACTTC,TRBJ2-5,.,TRBV29-1,TRBD1
CASSIRDRGNEQYF,TGTGCCAGTAGTATCCGGGACAGGGGAAACGAGCAGTACTTC,TRBJ2-7,.,TRBV19,TRBD1
CASSPSGSRYEQYF,TGTGCCAGCAGCCCCAGCGGGAGCCGCTACGAGCAGTACTTC,TRBJ2-7,.,TRBV7-2,TRBD2
CASRGTGGRMNTEAFF,TGTGCCAGCAGGGGGACAGGGGGACGTATGAACACTGAAGCTTTCTTT,TRBJ1-1,.,TRBV2,TRBD1
CASSPDGGRAGELFF,TGCGCCAGCAGCCCCGACGGGGGTAGGGCCGGGGAGCTGTTTTTT,TRBJ2-2,.,TRBV10-1,.
CASSYSLTGGGRNQPQHF,TGTGCCAGCAGTTACTCTTTGACAGGGGGGGGGCGCAATCAGCCCCAGCATTTT,TRBJ1-5,few,TRBV6-2/TRBV6-3,TRBD1
CASSIDRGPYEQYF,TGTGCCAGTAGTATAGATAGGGGCCCCTACGAGCAGTACTTC,TRBJ2-7,.,TRBV19,.
CASSQGDREREAFF,TGCGCCAGCAGCCAAGGAGACAGAGAAAGGGAAGCTTTCTTT,TRBJ1-1,.,TRBV4-3,.